This T cell receptor (beta chain) was captured by sequencing in a study of beta chain features in type 1 diabetes listed by TCRdb under 2018. At the level of the whole study: Mean age, gender distribution, total cell number and subset yield did not differ between patients and healthy donors. A total of some 110 million sorted cells were examined across all samples, and a strong correlation was observed between cell number per subset and RNA yield. In the study, TCRB repertoires of sorted circulating CD4+ T cell subsets from recently diagnosed type 1 diabetes patients were compared with those of matched healthy donors. Whereas all 30 or so donors provided naive and central memory subsets, regulatory and stem cell-like memory subsets were isolated from just 8 patients and about 8 healthy donors. Overall study outcomes, separate from this receptor: Shorter templates might have been favored by PCR, but patient and control samples were amplified and corrected together, so both groups would have been affected equally by any skew. Only small numbers of individuals were included in the HLA sub-analyses, which left unresolved whether HLA type had any influence on TCRB rearrangement. Patients with type 1 diabetes made fewer insertions and deleted more nucleotides at VDJ recombination sites, implying thymic rearrangement abnormalities. Because cDNA was sequenced instead of genomic DNA, activated cells with high expression could be over-represented, although the groups did not differ in activation or CD3 levels. Naive, central memory and regulatory TCRB repertoires appeared to be more similar among patients than among healthy donors. In all four CD4+ subsets, TCRB CDR3 length was moderately but significantly shorter in type 1 diabetes patients.

Each donor gave one peripheral blood draw, averaging around 120 mL, which was collected into heparinised tubes. Naive, central memory, regulatory and stem cell-like memory CD4+ T cells were sorted on a BD FACSAria II using a panel including CD45RO, CCR7, CD25, CD127, CD95 and CD27. A purity above 95% was achieved for all sorted populations. PBMCs were isolated immediately by Lymphoprep density gradient centrifugation and stained directly without culture. So that batch effects would be minimized, each experiment stained and sorted samples in pairs, pairing one healthy donor with one patient. All of the isolated RNA was reverse transcribed with the High Capacity cDNA Reverse Transcription Kit, so expressed TCRB transcripts were sequenced. Deep immunoSEQ sequencing was applied to naive, central memory and regulatory T cell samples, giving an average of around 3.4 million total reads per sample. Sorted cells were lysed in RLT buffer, and RNA was extracted using DNase-treated RNeasy Micro or Mini kits according to cell number. To prevent cross-contamination, each cell subset was processed individually, whereas patient and healthy donor samples were processed jointly. Using the immunoSEQ multiplex PCR, TCRB sequences were amplified from cDNA into 87-bp fragments spanning the CDR3 region. Sequencing of the amplicons was done on the Illumina HiSeq platform. Per the source publication's procedure: Synthetic template baselines were used to correct PCR bias computationally, reads within Hamming distance 2 were collapsed, and singletons that could not be merged were discarded. Reads were aligned against IMGT so that V, D and J genes, CDR3 length and insertions or deletions at six rearrangement sites could be assigned. Within each subset, clonotype counts were normalized to sorted cell number, and only after that were true diversity and Gini coefficients computed with the tcR R package. The overlap coefficient, calculated on TCRB nucleotide sequences, was used to quantify repertoire sharing. Out-of-frame TCRB sequences from naive cells were analyzed as a proxy for the pre-selection repertoire. Here the immuneACCESS table is served through TCRdb, limited to in-frame sequences with V and J called. Missing clones are a known gap in these copies; in checked studies unresolved V genes cover under half, and the rest lacks a known reason. The V and J calls and clone size come from that table; D and trimming were worked out from the DNA. The sample includes about 660,000 clones, with roughly an eighth observed a single time. The ten biggest clones cover 0.03% to 0.04% of the sample.

The CDR3 contains 17 residues, cysteine and phenylalanine counted. This entry keeps only the CDR3 DNA: 51 bases, framed from base 1. CDR1 and CDR2 were assigned from the germline V gene as SGHTA and FQGNSA. V is shortened by 6 bases, J by 6 bases, and the region joining them spans 24 bases. In regard to this clone: The antigen it recognizes is unknown. The input lacks base qualities; no much larger clone sits a single base away.

The source is a man aged 18 to 29 with type 1 diabetes. Sequencing used naive CD4+ T cells from blood. Read against the paper, the sample's cell subset or site label means: true naive CD4+ T cells. This chain is built from TRBV7-2 and TRBJ2-1; a weak D assignment points to TRBD2 (8 bases agree). The DNA sequence is given as TGTGCCAGCAGTCAGGGGGGTGCGGGAGGCGAGGGCAATGAGCAGTTCTTC. Translated, this is CASSQGGAGGEGNEQFF.